These 25 T cell receptor beta chains share one sample of origin, sequenced in a study of CD8 T cells in ankylosing spondylitis. Their antigens are not known. Study observations and caveats: Blood from ankylosing spondylitis patients appeared to carry a characteristic eight-variant TCR beta motif.

Using its own MiXCR run on the 5' RACE reads, TCRdb lists one record per CDR3 protein. The sample has fewer than 500,000 distinct CDR3 sequences, 20% to 25% seen once. Sequenced material: blood, either unsorted or a sorted T cell fraction (not recorded which). The receptors come from a male donor with ankylosing spondylitis.

The V call is TRBV20-1, the J call TRBJ1-6; D possibly corresponds to TRBD1 (5 bases). From germline, CDR1 is DFQATT and CDR2 SNEGSKA (reference sequence). The germline V and J ends were trimmed by 7 bases and 6 bases, with 10 bases remaining between them. This CDR3 contains 12 residues. In DNA form, the CDR3 reads TGCAGTGGCACGGGGGGTAATTCACCCCTCCACTTT. It yields the protein CSGTGGNSPLHF.

The CDR3 sequence is CVTAPLGYNEQFF. The CDR3 nucleotides read TGTGTCACAGCCCCGTTGGGGTACAATGAGCAGTTCTTC. The V and J genes are TRBV12-3 or TRBV12-4 and TRBJ2-1; D uncertain. This CDR3 comprises 13 residues.

This clonotype turned up a few times. The chain uses TRBV3-1 and TRBJ2-1; weak D call: TRBD2 (6 bases). V was clipped by 5 bases and J by 8 bases, with 7 bases between them. Germline CDR1 LGHDT, CDR2 YNNKEL (reference sequence). The CDR3 totals 11 residues. CDR3 sequence: CASSWGDEQFF. Here the CDR3 DNA reads TGTGCCAGCAGCTGGGGGGATGAGCAGTTCTTC.

This clonotype occurred many times. An end of the junction does not agree with germline; a read error may underlie this. The J gene is TRBJ2-1, the V gene TRBV5-1; 12 positions match TRBD2. The CDR3 spans 15 residues. Germline CDR1 and CDR2: SGHRS and YFSETQ. The CDR3 coding sequence is TGTGCCAGCAGCTTGGGGACTAGCGGGTACAATGAGCAGTTCTTC. Amino acid sequence: CASSLGTSGYNEQFF.

The chain carries TRBV24-1 and TRBJ2-1; 11 nucleotides align to TRBD2. This CDR3 comprises 17 residues. V gave up 4 bases and J gave up 0 bases; unmatched junction bases: 4. The germline V gene has CDR1 KGHDR and CDR2 SFDVKD. The CDR3 coding sequence is TGTGCCACCAGTGAGCTAGCGGGAGGAGGCTCCTACAATGAGCAGTTCTTC. Translated: CATSELAGGGSYNEQFF.

This clonotype was seen only a few times. The rearrangement uses TRBV4-1 and TRBJ2-3; no clear D gene. V shed 4 bases and J shed 3 bases, with 23 bases lying between them. This CDR3 comprises 18 residues. The V gene's germline CDR1 is MGHRA and CDR2 YSYEKL. CDR3 residues: CASSPHAVSLMGTDTQYF. The CDR3 nucleotides read TGCGCCAGCAGCCCTCATGCCGTCAGCCTTATGGGAACAGATACGCAGTATTTT.

The chain combines TRBV5-1 with TRBJ1-2; tentatively, D is TRBD1 (6 bases). The ends were cut back, 3 bases at V and 4 bases at J, with 16 bases in the middle. This CDR3 region has 15 residues. The germline V gene encodes CDR1 SGHRS and CDR2 YFSETQ. The CDR3 is CASSSIQGDLYGYTF. CDR3 nucleotides: TGCGCCAGCAGCTCAATACAGGGCGATCTCTATGGCTACACCTTC.

This clonotype has just a few counts. The chain combines TRBV5-4 with TRBJ2-3, with D possibly being TRBD1 or TRBD2 (5 bases each). The V and J ends lost 0 bases and 2 bases respectively, with 22 bases between them. The CDR3 has 19 amino acids. CDR1 is SGHNT, CDR2 YYREEE, per germline (reference sequence). The CDR3 sequence: CASSLEILSGWGNTDTQYF. In nucleotides, the CDR3 is TGTGCCAGCAGCTTGGAGATCTTGTCGGGGTGGGGGAACACAGATACGCAGTATTTT.

This chain links TRBV6-1 with TRBJ2-4; D perhaps matches TRBD2 (7 bases). Germline V gene lookup returns CDR1 MNHNS and CDR2 SASEGT. The V and J ends lost 5 bases and 7 bases respectively, with 21 bases between them. The length of the CDR3 is 16 residues. The CDR3 DNA follows: TGTGCCAGCAGTCGCCCCCGGTCAGAGGGGGGGAACATTCAGTACTTC. Translation gives CASSRPRSEGGNIQYF.

This clonotype was counted only a few times. The chain carries TRBV14 and TRBJ2-1; TRBD2 might be the D (5 bases). V was shortened by 1 base and J by 7 bases, with 11 bases between the two germline ends. CDR1 SGHDN and CDR2 FVKESK come from the germline V gene. This CDR3 is 14 amino acids long. CDR3 region: CASSQAGWYNEQFF. For the CDR3, the DNA is TGTGCCAGCAGCCAAGCGGGGTGGTATAATGAGCAGTTCTTC. Supplemented by reference TRBV14 and TRBJ2-1, the full variable domain reads EAGVTQFPSHSVIEKGQTVTLRCDPISGHDNLYWYRRVMGKEIKFLLHFVKESKQDESGMPNNRFLAERTGGTYSTLKVQPAELEDSGVYFCASSQAGWYNEQFFGPGTRLTVL.

The table lists this clonotype with a few counts. The rearrangement uses TRBV7-2 and TRBJ2-1, with 7 bases matching TRBD1. The germline V gene encodes CDR1 SGHTA and CDR2 FQGNSA. J lost 7 bases, V lost 5 bases, and 11 bases had no gene match. CDR3 length equals 15 residues. The CDR3 DNA reads as TGTGCCAGCAGCCCCGGGACAGCCGGTTGGAATGAGCAGTTCTTC. This encodes CASSPGTAGWNEQFF.

Only a few counts were recorded for this clonotype. V usage is TRBV4-2 and J usage is TRBJ2-3; D possibly corresponds to TRBD2 (5 bases). CDR1 and CDR2 (germline): LGHNA, YNFKEQ. The CDR3 is 15 amino acids. V dropped 5 bases and J dropped 9 bases, with 21 bases sitting between them. CDR3 DNA: TGTGCCAGCAGCTACGACCCGAGGGAGTTTGAAACGCAGTATTTT. This gives the protein CASSYDPREFETQYF.

This clonotype was counted at least ten times. The chain couples TRBV7-9 to TRBJ2-2; D possibly matches TRBD1 or TRBD2 (5 bases each). This CDR3 region has 15 residues. Germline V gene data show CDR1 as SEHNR and CDR2 as FQNEAQ (reference sequence). V was cut by 5 bases and J by 7 bases, with 17 bases left in between. The CDR3 spells CASSPWDPSIGELFF. CDR3 coding DNA: TGTGCCAGCAGCCCCTGGGACCCCTCGATCGGGGAGCTGTTTTTT.

The table lists this clonotype with a few counts. The chain carries TRBV5-1 and TRBJ1-1; D may be TRBD1 (6 bases). The CDR3 consists of 16 residues. The V gene lost 3 bases and the J gene lost 1 base, with 16 bases spanning the gap. Germline V gene lookup returns CDR1 SGHRS and CDR2 YFSETQ. The CDR3, as DNA: TGCGCCAGCAGCTCGAGGACAGCCCGGGAGAACACTGAAGCTTTCTTT. Its protein product is CASSSRTARENTEAFF.

This chain joins TRBV3-1 and TRBJ2-7; D possibly corresponds to TRBD1 (6 bases). V lost 0 bases to trimming and J lost 4 bases, with 16 bases between them. Germline CDR1 LGHDT, CDR2 YNNKEL (reference sequence). This CDR3 has 16 amino acids. CDR3: CASSQDFVQGRYEQYF. In nucleotides, the CDR3 is TGTGCCAGCAGCCAAGATTTTGTACAGGGCAGATACGAGCAGTACTTC.

The chain is built from TRBV19 and TRBJ1-2, with TRBD1 as a possible D gene (5 bases). V gave up 5 bases and J gave up 7 bases, with 14 bases separating them. The CDR3 is 13 amino acids. The germline gives CDR1 LNHDA, CDR2 SQIVND (reference sequence). The CDR3 reads CASSPRQSLGYTF. The CDR3 DNA reads as TGTGCCAGTAGTCCCCGACAGAGTCTTGGCTACACCTTC.

This clonotype was seen only once. The chain links TRBV19 to TRBJ2-7, with D tentatively TRBD1 (6 bases). The CDR3 spans 14 residues. The V end was cut by 3 bases, the J end by 5 bases, with 14 bases between. Germline V gene lookup returns CDR1 LNHDA and CDR2 SQIVND (reference sequence). CDR3 residues: CASSIGTGYHEQYF. The DNA of the CDR3 is TGTGCCAGTAGTATTGGAACAGGGTACCACGAGCAGTACTTC. Filled out from reference TRBV19 and TRBJ2-7, the complete variable domain reads DGGITQSPKYLFRKEGQNVTLSCEQNLNHDAMYWYRQDPGQGLRLIYYSQIVNDFQKGDIAEGYSVSREKKESFPLTVTSAQKNPTAFYLCASSIGTGYHEQYFGPGTRLTVT.

This chain connects TRBV18 to TRBJ2-5; D is unresolved. CDR1 is KGHSH and CDR2 is LQKENI in the germline V gene. Trimming shortened V by 3 bases and J by 2 bases, and 19 bases separated the two germline ends. This CDR3 region has 17 residues. In nucleotides, the CDR3 is TGTGCCAGCTCACCTTCGGCCCGACGATCTGGGCAAGAGACCCAGTACTTC. Translating it yields CASSPSARRSGQETQYF.

This rearrangement joins TRBV27 to TRBJ1-6; D is perhaps TRBD1 (6 bases). The CDR3 covers 18 residues. Germline lookup yields CDR1 MNHEY and CDR2 SMNVEV (reference sequence). The V gene lost 0 bases and the J gene lost 5 bases, with 17 bases spanning the gap. Here the CDR3 DNA reads TGTGCCAGCAGTTTATCGGGGACATTCAGGGCGGATAATTCACCCCTCCACTTT. It specifies CASSLSGTFRADNSPLHF.

This clonotype appeared a few times. The rearrangement uses TRBV4-2 and TRBJ2-1; 9 nucleotides align to TRBD1. V was pared by 6 bases and J by 7 bases, with 10 bases of the junction left unmatched. The CDR3 length is 15 residues. CDR1 is LGHNA, CDR2 YNFKEQ, per germline. The DNA for the CDR3 is TGTGCCAGCAGTCACGGCGACAGGGGGTTTAATGAGCAGTTCTTC. This encodes CASSHGDRGFNEQFF.

This clonotype was picked up many times. The chain recombines TRBV9 with TRBJ2-1, with 7 bases aligning to TRBD2. The CDR3 consists of 15 residues. J lost 9 bases, V lost 0 bases, and 9 bases had no gene match. Germline CDR1 reads SGDLS; CDR2 reads YYNGEE. CDR3 residues: CASSVVTTPGGEQFF. Here the CDR3 DNA reads TGTGCCAGCAGCGTAGTGACGACCCCGGGAGGTGAGCAGTTCTTC.

For this clonotype: A much larger clone differs from this one at a single base, so this may be a read error. V usage is TRBV7-2 and J usage is TRBJ2-3; D gene unclear. The CDR3 consists of 14 residues. With 1 base removed from V and 5 bases from J, the gap between germline ends came to 10 bases. Per the germline V gene, CDR1 is SGHTA and CDR2 is FQGNSA. The CDR3 is CASSLDESQDTQYF. The CDR3 DNA follows: TGTGCCAGCAGCTTAGACGAGAGCCAAGATACGCAGTATTTT.

This clonotype was detected ten times or more. The J gene is TRBJ2-7, the V gene TRBV29-1; D uncertain. Germline loops: CDR1 SQVTM, CDR2 ANQGSEA. V lost 1 base and J 0 bases, leaving 7 bases between the germline ends. This CDR3 is 13 amino acids long. CDR3 in DNA: TGCAGCGTTGAAGTCATGCCCTCCTACGAGCAGTACTTC. Protein sequence: CSVEVMPSYEQYF.

The chain links TRBV12-3 or TRBV12-4 to TRBJ1-6; D remains unclear. The CDR3 loop spans 15 amino acids. The V gene lost 8 bases and the J gene lost 2 bases, with 13 bases spanning the gap. Written as DNA, the CDR3 is TGTGCCAGCGGAGCCCGGCATCCCTATAATTCACCCCTCCACTTT. Its protein is CASGARHPYNSPLHF.

The chain joins TRBV29-1 to TRBJ1-2; no clear D. V gave up 7 bases and J gave up 4 bases, with 19 bases separating them. The CDR3 runs to 14 residues. From germline, CDR1 is SQVTM and CDR2 ANQGSEA. The CDR3 DNA reads as TGCAGCGCAGGAAGGCAGGCTAACCCCTATGGCTACACCTTC. It yields the protein CSAGRQANPYGYTF.